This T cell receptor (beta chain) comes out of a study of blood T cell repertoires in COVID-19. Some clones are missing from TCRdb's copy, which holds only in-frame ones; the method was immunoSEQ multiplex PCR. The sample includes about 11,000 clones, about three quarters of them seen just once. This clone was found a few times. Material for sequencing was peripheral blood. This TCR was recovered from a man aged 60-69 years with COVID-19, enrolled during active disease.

The CDR3, as DNA: TGCGCCAGCAGCTGGGGGACTAGCGGGGAATACGAGCAGTACTTC. Its protein product is CASSWGTSGEYEQYF. The chain combines TRBV5-1 with TRBJ2-7; 13 positions agree with TRBD2. Trimming took 3 bases from V and 4 from J; bases not matched to a gene: 4. Germline V gene lookup returns CDR1 SGHRS and CDR2 YFSETQ. CDR3 length: 15 amino acids.